This T cell receptor (beta chain) was sequenced in a study of cytomegalovirus exposure and HLA in healthy donors. V dropped 6 bases and J dropped 5; count of bases not matched to a gene: 10. This CDR3 has 14 amino acids. Germline loops: CDR1 SGDLS, CDR2 YYNGEE. PCR employed 60 Vbeta and 13 Jbeta primers. Produced via immunoSEQ multiplex PCR; TCRdb's table is partial and in-frame only. The sample records 100,000 to 150,000 clones, roughly 79% being singletons. Healthy bone marrow donors supplied every sample. Sequencing was carried out using PBMCs. This sequence originates from a woman in her forties or fifties in good health and CMV-seronegative. The chain employs TRBV9 and TRBJ2-7; 8 bases align to TRBD1. This CDR3 reads CASTRTGMGHEQYF. DNA of the CDR3: TGTGCCAGCACCCGGACAGGGATGGGCCACGAGCAGTACTTC.